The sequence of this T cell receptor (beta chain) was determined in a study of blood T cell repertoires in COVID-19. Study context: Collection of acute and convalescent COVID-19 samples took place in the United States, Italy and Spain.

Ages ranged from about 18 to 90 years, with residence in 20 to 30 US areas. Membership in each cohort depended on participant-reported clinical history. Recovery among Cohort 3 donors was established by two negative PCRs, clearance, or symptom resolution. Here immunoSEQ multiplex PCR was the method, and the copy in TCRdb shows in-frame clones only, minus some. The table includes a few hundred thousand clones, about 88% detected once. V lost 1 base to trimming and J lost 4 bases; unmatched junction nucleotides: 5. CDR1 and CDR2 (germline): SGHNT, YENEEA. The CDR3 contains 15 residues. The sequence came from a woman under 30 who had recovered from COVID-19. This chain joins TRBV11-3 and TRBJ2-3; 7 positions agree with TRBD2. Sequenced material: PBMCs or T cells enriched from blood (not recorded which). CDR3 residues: CASSLGTSGPDTQYF. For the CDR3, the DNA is TGTGCCAGCAGCTTAGGGACTAGTGGCCCAGATACGCAGTATTTT.